The 26 T cell receptor beta chains below were found in one sample sequenced in a study of T cells in Graves' hyperthyroidism and ophthalmopathy. The CDR3 regions of TCR beta were amplified from RNA transcripts. TCR CDR3 underwent first-round RT-PCR with the HTBI primer set. TCRdb ran MiXCR on the multiplex PCR reads and lists one entry per CDR3 protein. The table has under 700,000 distinct CDR3 sequences, 16% seen once. The sequenced material came from blood. Receptor source: a woman under 30 with Graves' hyperthyroidism.

Many counts were recorded for this clonotype. This chain links TRBV4-1 with TRBJ1-4; no reliable D call. This CDR3 is built from 14 residues. Trimming stripped 5 bases from V and 8 bases from J, with 15 bases between. CDR1 MGHRA and CDR2 YSYEKL come from the germline V gene. For the CDR3, the DNA is TGCGCCAGCAGCTACCTTGGTGGTGGAGAAAAACTGTTTTTT. It yields the protein CASSYLGGGEKLFF.

The rearrangement links TRBV28 to TRBJ2-1; 14 bases map to TRBD2. The junction had 17 bases not matched to a gene; V was cut back by 4 bases and J by 0 bases. Germline V gene data show CDR1 as MDHEN and CDR2 as SYDVKM. The CDR3 sequence is 22 residues long. The CDR3 nucleotides read TGTGCCAGCAGTTGTAGGTCGTGGACTAGCGGGAGGATAAGAGACTCCTACAATGAGCAGTTCTTC. Its protein is CASSCRSWTSGRIRDSYNEQFF.

The sample holds many counts of this clonotype. This chain joins TRBV6-1 and TRBJ1-5, with TRBD1 matching 12 bases. The CDR3 is 15 amino acids. V lost 4 bases to trimming and J lost 8 bases; unmatched junction nucleotides: 6. In germline, CDR1 is MNHNS, CDR2 SASEGT. CDR3 residues: CASSVGTGGSKPQHF. In nucleotides, the CDR3 is TGTGCCAGCAGTGTCGGGACAGGGGGCTCGAAGCCCCAGCATTTT.

The V gene is TRBV5-1, the J gene TRBJ2-7; TRBD2 matches at 7 bases. The ends lost 4 bases at V and 6 bases at J; junction bases unmatched: 13. CDR1 and CDR2 from the germline V gene are SGHRS and YFSETQ. CDR3 length equals 15 residues. The CDR3, as DNA: TGCGCCAGCAGCGCGGGGGACGTCACGGCGGTCGAGCAGTACTTC. Translating gives CASSAGDVTAVEQYF.

This chain joins TRBV7-9 and TRBJ1-2; TRBD1 aligns across 9 bases. Germline loops: CDR1 SEHNR, CDR2 FQNEAQ (reference sequence). The CDR3 is made up of 14 amino acids. The J segment lost 6 bases and the V segment lost 0 bases, leaving 2 bases of the junction unmatched. DNA of the CDR3: TGTGCCAGCAGCTTAGCGGGACAGGGTGATGGCTACACCTTC. As protein: CASSLAGQGDGYTF.

The rearrangement links TRBV12-3 or TRBV12-4 to TRBJ2-1; 7 nucleotides match TRBD2. The CDR3 is made up of 13 amino acids. The V gene end was trimmed by 5 bases and the J gene end by 14 bases; junction bases not matched to a gene: 12. The CDR3 sequence is CASSEGRRTSKFF. The CDR3 bases are TGTGCCAGCAGTGAGGGGCGCCGGACTAGTAAGTTCTTC.

The V and J genes are TRBV6-6 and TRBJ2-1, with D tentatively TRBD1 (5 bases). CDR1 and CDR2 (germline): MNHNY, SVGAGI (reference sequence). CDR3 length equals 15 residues. Trimming removed 0 bases from V and 6 bases from J, with 12 bases in between. The CDR3 DNA reads TGTGCCAGCAGTTACTCTAGGACAAGGCCCAATGAGCAGTTCTTC. It translates to CASSYSRTRPNEQFF.

This clonotype was counted once. The chain couples TRBV24-1 to TRBJ1-2; D call uncertain. The germline gives CDR1 KGHDR, CDR2 SFDVKD. There are 13 residues in the CDR3. Trimming pared 5 bases from V and 2 bases from J, leaving 8 bases between. The CDR3 DNA reads as TGTGCCACCAGTGGGAGTCGGAACTATGGCTACACCTTC. This sequence encodes CATSGSRNYGYTF.

This rearrangement joins TRBV20-1 to TRBJ1-6, with TRBD1 identical over 8 bases. V lost 2 bases to trimming and J lost 5 bases; unmatched junction nucleotides: 8. In germline, CDR1 is DFQATT, CDR2 SNEGSKA (reference sequence). The CDR3 is 16 residues long. The chain's CDR3 is CSARPSRQGNNSPLHF. The CDR3 bases are TGCAGTGCTAGACCGTCCCGACAGGGGAATAATTCACCCCTCCACTTT.

The table lists this clonotype with a few counts. The chain is built from TRBV12-5 and TRBJ2-2; D is unresolved. Per germline, CDR1 LGHNT and CDR2 FRNRAP. The CDR3 runs to 15 residues. The germline V and J ends were trimmed by 2 bases and 4 bases, with 11 bases remaining between them. CDR3 DNA: TGTGCTAGTGGTTTGATTGTGCGGTCCACCGGGGAGCTGTTTTTT. It specifies CASGLIVRSTGELFF.

This clonotype was recorded at least ten times. The V and J genes are TRBV12-3 or TRBV12-4 and TRBJ2-3, with 8 bases aligning to TRBD2. The CDR3 spans 14 residues. The junction had 6 bases not matched to a gene; V was cut back by 3 bases and J by 7 bases. The CDR3, as DNA: TGTGCCAGCAGTTTCTACGGGGGGGGGTATACGCAGTATTTT. Its translation is CASSFYGGGYTQYF.

The sample holds many counts of this clonotype. This chain's CDR3 is CASSWTAGRGIEAFF. The CDR3 DNA reads TGTGCCAGCAGTTGGACGGCAGGGAGAGGGATTGAAGCTTTCTTT. V gene TRBV12-3 or TRBV12-4 combines with J gene TRBJ1-1, with D tentatively TRBD1 (5 bases). CDR3 size: 15 residues. Trimming took 4 bases from V and 7 from J, leaving 19 bases between them.

This chain joins TRBV24-1 and TRBJ2-4; D is possibly TRBD1 (6 bases). V was trimmed by 2 bases and J by 0 bases, leaving 13 bases between them. CDR1 is KGHDR and CDR2 is SFDVKD in the germline V gene. This CDR3 has 17 residues. The CDR3 bases are TGTGCCACCAGTGATTCCGGGACAACTTTAGCCAAAAACATTCAGTACTTC. Its translation: CATSDSGTTLAKNIQYF.

This clonotype appeared many times. The V call is TRBV11-2, the J call TRBJ2-1; 7 nucleotides line up with TRBD1. J gave up 0 bases and V 0 bases, and 2 bases lay outside the gene matches. Germline V lookup: CDR1 SGHAT, CDR2 FQNNGV. The CDR3 has 16 amino acids. In DNA, the CDR3 is TGTGCCAGCAGCTTAGAGCCAGGGGGCTCCTACAATGAGCAGTTCTTC. As protein: CASSLEPGGSYNEQFF.

This clonotype has just a few counts. The rearrangement uses TRBV6-4 and TRBJ1-2, with no clear D. The germline V gene encodes CDR1 MRHNA and CDR2 SNTAGT. The CDR3 sequence is 13 residues long. V lost 4 bases to trimming and J lost 2 bases, with 8 bases between them. Here the CDR3 reads CASSGEGNYGYTF. DNA for the CDR3: TGTGCCAGCAGTGGTGAGGGCAACTATGGCTACACCTTC.

Ten or more counts support this clonotype. V and J are TRBV20-1 and TRBJ1-6; D is uncertain. The V and J ends lost 0 bases and 7 bases respectively, with 16 bases between them. CDR1 is DFQATT, CDR2 SNEGSKA, per germline (reference sequence). The CDR3 loop spans 16 amino acids. CDR3 nucleotide sequence: TGCAGTGCTAGAGACGCAGCGACGGCACGGAATTCACCCCTCCACTTT. As protein: CSARDAATARNSPLHF.

In its sample, this clonotype was seen many times. The V gene is TRBV30, the J gene TRBJ1-4; possibly TRBD1 for D (5 bases). Per germline, CDR1 GTSNPN and CDR2 SVGIG (reference sequence). CDR3 length: 14 amino acids. V lost 6 bases to trimming and J lost 4 bases, with 15 bases between them. CDR3 in amino acids: CACSSLGVNEKLFF. The CDR3 nucleotides read TGTGCCTGTTCTTCATTGGGGGTTAATGAAAAACTGTTTTTT.

This clonotype was counted a few times. The chain links TRBV7-2 to TRBJ2-2, with D perhaps TRBD1 or TRBD2 (5 bases each). There are 14 residues in the CDR3. Trimming stripped 4 bases from V and 3 bases from J, with 9 bases between. Per germline, CDR1 SGHTA and CDR2 FQGNSA. CDR3 sequence reads: CASSSGPHTGELFF. CDR3 bases: TGTGCCAGCAGCTCGGGACCGCACACCGGGGAGCTGTTTTTT.

V usage is TRBV3-1 and J usage is TRBJ1-1; maybe TRBD1 (5 bases). The V end lost 4 bases, the J end lost 5 bases, and 17 bases lay between the germline ends. CDR1 is LGHDT and CDR2 is YNNKEL in the germline V gene (reference sequence). This CDR3 spans 15 amino acids. The chain's CDR3 is CASSPDVGGGTEAFF. CDR3 DNA sequence: TGTGCCAGCAGCCCCGATGTGGGGGGAGGGACTGAAGCTTTCTTT.

The rearrangement links TRBV20-1 to TRBJ2-3; D assignment may be TRBD1 or TRBD2 (5 bases each). The V end lost 4 bases, the J end lost 5 bases, and 16 bases lay between the germline ends. This CDR3 region has 14 residues. Germline loops: CDR1 DFQATT, CDR2 SNEGSKA (reference sequence). CDR3 sequence (DNA): TGCAGTGCTATCGTGACGGGGCGCGGAGATACGCAGTATTTT. As protein: CSAIVTGRGDTQYF.

The chain is built from TRBV7-3 and TRBJ2-2; 8 bases agree with TRBD2. CDR1 SGHTA and CDR2 FQGTGA come from the germline V gene. The CDR3 sequence is 18 residues long. V shed 1 base and J 3 bases; nucleotides not matched to a gene: 10. CDR3 DNA: TGTGCCAGCAGCTTAAGCTTCTCGGGGGGGCTGGACACCGGGGAGCTGTTTTTT. As protein: CASSLSFSGGLDTGELFF. Variable domain in full (rest from reference TRBV7-3 and TRBJ2-2): GAGVSQTPSNKVTEKGKYVELRCDPISGHTALYWYRQSLGQGPEFLIYFQGTGAADDSGLPNDRFFAVRPEGSVSTLKIQRTERGDSAVYLCASSLSFSGGLDTGELFFGEGSRLTVL.

This clonotype was detected many times. The chain employs TRBV20-1 and TRBJ1-1, with a possible D match to TRBD1 (5 bases). In germline, CDR1 is DFQATT, CDR2 SNEGSKA (reference sequence). This CDR3 contains 14 residues. The germline V and J ends were trimmed by 3 bases and 2 bases, with 13 bases remaining between them. The CDR3 nucleotides are TGCAGTGCTAGGGCGAGGGACCCTAACACTGAAGCTTTCTTT. Protein sequence: CSARARDPNTEAFF.

J is TRBJ1-6 and V is TRBV5-5; 8 bases line up with TRBD1. The CDR3 consists of 18 residues. Germline-derived CDR1 and CDR2 are SGHKS and YYEKEE (reference sequence). V shed 4 bases, J shed 2 bases, and the junction held 11 bases outside the gene matches. The CDR3 protein is CASSRSGTGSTYNSPLHF. CDR3 coding DNA: TGTGCCAGCAGCCGGAGTGGGACAGGTAGCACCTATAATTCACCCCTCCACTTT.

The J gene is TRBJ2-7, the V gene TRBV20-1; D tentatively fits TRBD1 or TRBD2 (5 bases each). This CDR3 is 15 amino acids long. V gave up 3 bases and J gave up 2 bases, with 17 bases separating them. From germline, CDR1 is DFQATT and CDR2 SNEGSKA (reference sequence). The CDR3 loop reads CSASGRVSGPYEQYF. In DNA form, the CDR3 reads TGCAGTGCTAGTGGGCGGGTCTCAGGGCCCTACGAGCAGTACTTC.

In its sample, this clonotype was seen many times. The chain carries TRBV18 and TRBJ2-3; TRBD1 aligns across 10 bases. Germline CDR1 and CDR2: KGHSH and LQKENI. The CDR3 sequence is 16 residues long. The J segment lost 4 bases and the V segment lost 4 bases, leaving 8 bases of the junction unmatched. CDR3 DNA: TGTGCCAGCTCACTCCGGACAGGGGGGATTCCAGATACGCAGTATTTT. It yields the protein CASSLRTGGIPDTQYF.

This clonotype was counted at least ten times. V gene TRBV5-1 combines with J gene TRBJ2-3; the D is unclear. The V end lost 2 bases, the J end lost 0 bases, and 4 bases lay between the germline ends. Germline CDR1 reads SGHRS; CDR2 reads YFSETQ. This CDR3 region has 13 residues. DNA of the CDR3: TGCGCCAGCAGCTTAAAAAGCACAGATACGCAGTATTTT. It specifies CASSLKSTDTQYF.